This T cell receptor beta chain was recorded in a study of T cell responses to AZD1222 COVID-19 vaccine. At the level of the study: Pooled in the analysis were second doses at about 4 or about 12 weeks.

Libraries were prepared by immunoSEQ multiplex PCR; TCRdb keeps only in-frame clonotypes and omits some of them. This sample has approximately 73,000 clones, with about 82% found just once. Notes on this clone: Its antigen is unidentified.

CDR3 length: 13 amino acids. V shed 4 bases and J shed 4 bases, with 10 bases lying between them. CDR1 and CDR2 from the germline V gene are MNHEY and SVGEGT. Findings and caveats of the study: Donors in the cohort were predominantly white British and more often female, and clonal diversity was possibly underestimated. Seropositive AZD1222 recipients at baseline numbered only six or seven. With dominance at 160-218 and 743-854, vaccine-associated CD4 TCRs spanned spike.

The sequence came from an adult in good health. The gene calls are TRBV6-2 or TRBV6-3 and TRBJ1-2; tentative D call: TRBD1 (5 bases). Sequences were derived from peripheral blood, sampled on day 0 of AZD1222 vaccination. CDR3 bases: TGTGCCAGCAGTTCGACCGACAGCTATGGCTACACCTTC. Residues: CASSSTDSYGYTF.